These 22 T cell receptor beta chains originate from one sample sequenced in a study of cytomegalovirus exposure and HLA in healthy donors. PCR used 60 Vbeta primers and 13 Jbeta primers. The repertoire was sequenced with immunoSEQ multiplex PCR; TCRdb's copy has only in-frame clones and lacks some. The table lists approximately 59,000 clones, approximately 74% of them singletons. The sequenced sample consisted of PBMCs. These receptors all stem from a man aged 35 to 55 in good health and CMV-seropositive.

The chain recombines TRBV6-1 with TRBJ1-2; D unclear. V dropped 0 bases and J dropped 4 bases, with 12 bases sitting between them. This CDR3 has 15 amino acids. CDR1 and CDR2 from the germline V gene are MNHNS and SASEGT. In DNA, the CDR3 is TGTGCCAGCAGTGAAGCTGGCAGAACCATCTATGGCTACACCTTC. The encoded protein is CASSEAGRTIYGYTF.

The V gene is TRBV27, the J gene TRBJ2-1; D gene uncertain. The V and J ends lost 3 bases and 7 bases respectively, with 13 bases between them. This CDR3 spans 14 amino acids. Germline loops: CDR1 MNHEY, CDR2 SMNVEV (reference sequence). CDR3 in DNA: TGTGCCAGCAGTTTTCATCAGACTCGGAATGAGCAGTTCTTC. Residues: CASSFHQTRNEQFF.

This clone was seen a few times. The J gene is TRBJ2-3, the V gene TRBV30, with 8 nucleotides matching TRBD1. This CDR3 is 19 amino acids long. Germline trimming cut 2 bases from V and 4 bases from J; bases unmatched to any gene: 20. Germline V CDR1 and CDR2: GTSNPN, SVGIG (reference sequence). The chain's CDR3 is CAWSTSVQGRGPIADTQYF. The CDR3, as DNA: TGTGCCTGGAGTACCTCGGTCCAGGGCAGGGGGCCTATCGCAGATACGCAGTATTTT.

The V call is TRBV2, the J call TRBJ1-4; 9 bases align to TRBD1. The germline gives CDR1 SNHLY, CDR2 FYNNEI. The CDR3 runs to 14 residues. The ends lost 4 bases at V and 7 bases at J; junction bases unmatched: 4. The CDR3 DNA reads TGTGCCAGCAGTGCCGGGACAGGGCCTGAAAAACTGTTTTTT. Translated: CASSAGTGPEKLFF.

The chain's CDR3 is CAGRSPGGYTF. CDR3 nucleotides: TGTGCCGGAAGGTCTCCGGGTGGCTACACCTTC. The chain couples TRBV30 to TRBJ1-2; no firm D call. Trimming pared 8 bases from V and 7 bases from J, leaving 14 bases between. Per the germline V gene, CDR1 is GTSNPN and CDR2 is SVGIG (reference sequence). The CDR3 spans 11 residues.

The chain is built from TRBV6-6 and TRBJ1-1; D gene uncertain. The CDR3 runs 14 residues. Germline CDR1 and CDR2: MNHNY and SVGAGI (reference sequence). The V and J ends lost 6 bases and 1 base respectively, with 12 bases between them. The CDR3 region is CASSPLGGNTEAFF. The CDR3 coding sequence is TGTGCCAGCAGCCCCCTGGGAGGGAACACTGAAGCTTTCTTT.

The V gene is TRBV30, the J gene TRBJ2-1, with 15 bases lining up with TRBD2. Trimming cost V 1 base and J 4 bases; bases outside gene matches: 2. This CDR3 has 16 amino acids. CDR1 is GTSNPN and CDR2 is SVGIG in the germline V gene (reference sequence). CDR3: CAWSAGTSGGYNEQFF. The CDR3 nucleotides are TGTGCCTGGAGTGCCGGGACTAGCGGGGGGTACAATGAGCAGTTCTTC.

This clone was detected only a few times. The V gene is TRBV19, the J gene TRBJ2-1; a possible D gene is TRBD2 (6 bases). CDR1 LNHDA and CDR2 SQIVND come from the germline V gene (reference sequence). Deletions cut 2 bases from V and 1 base from J, with 18 bases between. The CDR3 is 18 residues long. Here the CDR3 reads CASSILPGPGVSYNEQFF. CDR3 in DNA: TGTGCCAGTAGTATACTTCCGGGGCCGGGAGTTTCCTACAATGAGCAGTTCTTC.

This chain joins TRBV5-1 and TRBJ2-1; unclear D gene. The V and J ends lost 8 bases and 4 bases respectively, with 7 bases between them. The CDR3 has 11 amino acids. CDR1 and CDR2 from the germline V gene are SGHRS and YFSETQ. DNA of the CDR3: TGCGCCAGAGAAGCGTACAATGAGCAGTTCTTC. Its translation is CAREAYNEQFF. Supplemented by reference TRBV5-1 and TRBJ2-1, the full variable domain reads KAGVTQTPRYLIKTRGQQVTLSCSPISGHRSVSWYQQTPGQGLQFLFEYFSETQRNKGNFPGRFSGRQFSNSRSEMNVSTLELGDSALYLCAREAYNEQFFGPGTRLTVL.

This chain links TRBV5-4 with TRBJ2-3; 9 nucleotides line up with TRBD2. The CDR3 loop spans 15 amino acids. V shed 3 bases and J 2 bases; nucleotides not matched to a gene: 4. Germline assignment: CDR1 SGHNT and CDR2 YYREEE (reference sequence). Here the CDR3 DNA reads TGTGCCAGCAGCTCAGCGGGAGGTTTCACAGATACGCAGTATTTT. This sequence encodes CASSSAGGFTDTQYF. Full variable domain (remainder filled in from reference TRBV5-4 and TRBJ2-3): ETGVTQSPTHLIKTRGQQVTLRCSSQSGHNTVSWYQQALGQGPQFIFQYYREEENGRGNFPPRFSGLQFPNYSSELNVNALELDDSALYLCASSSAGGFTDTQYFGPGTRLTVL.

The J gene is TRBJ2-3, the V gene TRBV5-1, with D unresolved. The V end was cut by 5 bases, the J end by 3 bases, with 19 bases between. The CDR3 has 16 amino acids. Germline CDR1 SGHRS, CDR2 YFSETQ. The CDR3 reads CASSYTRVLKTDTQYF. CDR3 in DNA: TGCGCCAGCAGTTACACACGGGTCCTGAAAACAGATACGCAGTATTTT.

The chain combines TRBV4-2 with TRBJ2-1; D is perhaps TRBD2 (5 bases). This CDR3 has 16 amino acids. The germline V and J ends were trimmed by 0 bases and 4 bases, with 13 bases remaining between them. Germline CDR1 is LGHNA and CDR2 is YNFKEQ. As DNA, the CDR3 is TGTGCCAGCAGCCAAGATAGGACTGGTGGGTACAATGAGCAGTTCTTC. Translation gives CASSQDRTGGYNEQFF.

This clone was counted a single time. The chain carries TRBV29-1 and TRBJ2-3, with 9 bases fitting TRBD1. This CDR3 is built from 14 residues. V lost 6 bases, J lost 6 bases, and 10 bases stayed unmatched. Germline values: CDR1 SQVTM, CDR2 ANQGSEA. The CDR3, as DNA: TGCAGCGTAAAGGGACAGGGAGTTGAGGATACGCAGTATTTT. It specifies CSVKGQGVEDTQYF.

This chain connects TRBV18 to TRBJ1-4, with D possibly being TRBD1 (5 bases). Germline loops: CDR1 KGHSH, CDR2 LQKENI. Trimming stripped 2 bases from V and 8 bases from J, with 9 bases between. This CDR3 spans 13 amino acids. CDR3 in DNA: TGTGCCAGCTCACCAACTAAGGGGGAAAAACTGTTTTTT. Amino acid sequence: CASSPTKGEKLFF.

The chain uses TRBV29-1 and TRBJ2-2; D is unclear. This CDR3 has 13 residues. The germline gives CDR1 SQVTM, CDR2 ANQGSEA. Trimming shortened V by 4 bases and J by 0 bases, and 6 bases separated the two germline ends. The CDR3 region is CSVVSANTGELFF. CDR3 sequence (DNA): TGCAGCGTTGTCTCGGCGAACACCGGGGAGCTGTTTTTT.

The chain is built from TRBV5-1 and TRBJ2-5; no clear D. The J call may not be correct, given that the DNA end is closer to TRBJ2-7. CDR1 and CDR2 (germline): SGHRS, YFSETQ. The length of the CDR3 is 13 residues. Here the CDR3 reads CASSFALSYEQYF. The CDR3 region has the DNA TGCGCCAGCAGCTTCGCACTCTCCTACGAGCAGTACTTC.

J is TRBJ2-3 and V is TRBV4-3; possibly TRBD1 for D (6 bases). Germline V CDR1 and CDR2: LGHNA, YSLEER. This CDR3 is 13 amino acids long. Between the trimmed V and J ends, which lost 0 bases and 9 bases, there was a span of 10 bases. CDR3 coding DNA: TGCGCCAGCAGCCAAGATCAGGGACACACGCAGTATTTT. This encodes CASSQDQGHTQYF.

In DNA, the CDR3 is TGTGCCACCGGGTTCTACACAGATACGCAGTATTTT. This translates into CATGFYTDTQYF. The rearrangement joins TRBV27 to TRBJ2-3; D is ambiguous. V was clipped by 10 bases and J by 2 bases, with 10 bases between them. The CDR3 length is 12 residues. The V gene's germline CDR1 is MNHEY and CDR2 SMNVEV (reference sequence).

The chain employs TRBV7-2 and TRBJ1-4; 7 nucleotides align to TRBD1. This CDR3 comprises 14 residues. From germline, CDR1 is SGHTA and CDR2 FQGNSA. V trimming: 5 bases; J trimming: 4 bases; junction bases outside the gene matches: 4. The CDR3 region is CASSADRINEKLFF. The CDR3 DNA reads TGTGCCAGCAGCGCGGACAGGATTAATGAAAAACTGTTTTTT.

This clone was observed a handful of times. J is TRBJ1-1 and V is TRBV7-2; 10 nucleotides agree with TRBD1. Per the germline V gene, CDR1 is SGHTA and CDR2 is FQGNSA. The CDR3 spans 13 residues. With 6 bases clipped from V and 8 bases from J, the junction kept 6 bases outside the gene matches. CDR3 coding DNA: TGTGCCAGCAGTTTTAAGACAGGGGGCGAAGCTTTCTTT. Residues: CASSFKTGGEAFF.

The chain combines TRBV2 with TRBJ1-1; D possibly corresponds to TRBD1 (5 bases). This CDR3 spans 13 amino acids. Germline lookup yields CDR1 SNHLY and CDR2 FYNNEI. V shed 3 bases and J shed 1 base, with 6 bases lying between them. As DNA, the CDR3 is TGTGCCAGCAGTGACAGGGAGAACACTGAAGCTTTCTTT. It is translated as CASSDRENTEAFF.

This chain connects TRBV19 to TRBJ2-7; D is perhaps TRBD1 (6 bases). CDR1 LNHDA and CDR2 SQIVND come from the germline V gene (reference sequence). The V end lost 3 bases, the J end lost 0 bases, and 9 bases lay between the germline ends. The length of the CDR3 is 14 residues. CDR3 bases: TGTGCCAGTAGTATGGACAGATACTCCTACGAGCAGTACTTC. Translation: CASSMDRYSYEQYF.